This is a list of T cell receptor beta chains from one sample in a study of blood T cell repertoires in COVID-19. Using immunoSEQ multiplex PCR, the repertoire was profiled, and TCRdb retains in-frame clones only, with some absent. The profile covers 200,000 or so clones, with 82% appearing a single time and more than 5% taken by the ten largest. Source material: peripheral blood. These receptors came from a woman aged 25 to 45 with acute or convalescent COVID-19. Each CDR3 is given with its conserved first and last residue. Each record gives: J gene, D gene, clone size, V gene, CDR3 DNA, CDR3 protein. A D gene is named only where the DNA matches it firmly. Some rows have no size entry. The others give once, few or many, or a class for an expanded clone.

TRBJ2-1,TRBD2,.,TRBV7-6,TGTGCCAGCAGCGGGGCGGCGACCTCAGGGACTAGCGGGCTATTCTACAATGAGCAGTTCTTC,CASSGAATSGTSGLFYNEQFF
TRBJ1-6,.,.,TRBV7-8,TGTGCCAGCAGCGGAGGGATTCGGGTATATAATTCACCCCTCCACTTT,CASSGGIRVYNSPLHF
TRBJ2-7,.,.,TRBV14,TGTGCCAGCAGCCCCCCTGACATCAATTACGAGCAGTACTTC,CASSPPDINYEQYF
TRBJ2-2,.,.,TRBV24-1,TGTGCCACCAGTGCCCTAAGGGGGGGAACCGGGGAGCTGTTTTTT,CATSALRGGTGELFF
TRBJ2-5,.,.,TRBV19,TGTGCCAGTAGTATGACTAGGTCCGAGACCCAGTACTTC,CASSMTRSETQYF
TRBJ2-1,.,.,TRBV4-2,TGTGCCAGCAGCCAAACTCGACGTGGGCTCGGGATATACAATGAGCAGTTCTTC,CASSQTRRGLGIYNEQFF
TRBJ2-2,.,.,TRBV7-2,TGTGCCAGCAGCCGCAGACTAGGTTACACCGGGGAGCTGTTTTTT,CASSRRLGYTGELFF
TRBJ2-5,.,.,TRBV24-1,TGTGCCACCAGTGACCGGGGGGACATCTCCCAAGAGACCCAGTACTTC,CATSDRGDISQETQYF
TRBJ1-1,TRBD1,.,TRBV4-1,TGCGCCAGCAGCCAGGGACAGGGGTATCGGAACACTGAAGCTTTCTTT,CASSQGQGYRNTEAFF
TRBJ1-1,.,few,TRBV5-1,TGCGCCAGCAGCTTGGTAATAAACACTGAAGCTTTCTTT,CASSLVINTEAFF
TRBJ2-5,TRBD2,once,TRBV27,TGTGCCACCGGGAGGGTTCAAGAGACCCAGTACTTC,CATGRVQETQYF
TRBJ1-5,.,.,TRBV11-2,TGTGCCAGCAGCTTAGAATTAGCTCAGCCCCAGCATTTT,CASSLELAQPQHF
TRBJ2-2,.,.,TRBV27,TGTGCCAGCAGTTTAGCCCTCCAGGGGTTGGGCACCGGGGAGCTGTTTTTT,CASSLALQGLGTGELFF
TRBJ1-1,TRBD1,.,TRBV27,TGTGCCAGCAGCCGGGACAGGGCCCGGGTCGAAGCTTTCTTT,CASSRDRARVEAFF
TRBJ2-3,TRBD2,.,TRBV6-4,TGTGCCAGCAGTGACTGGGCGGGAGCAAGGCCAGATACGCAGTATTTT,CASSDWAGARPDTQYF
TRBJ2-7,.,.,TRBV6-5,TGTGCCAGCAGCCGAACAGGGTCCTTCAGAGAGCAGTACTTC,CASSRTGSFREQYF
TRBJ1-6,.,few,TRBV11-2,TGTGCCAGCAGCGACCAGGGTGGTAATTCACCCCTCCACTTT,CASSDQGGNSPLHF
TRBJ1-1,.,.,TRBV19,TGTGCCAGTATCTGGCGAGGGGGTCCGAACACTGAAGCTTTCTTT,CASIWRGGPNTEAFF
TRBJ1-4,.,.,TRBV11-2,TGTGCCAGCAGCCCCGGCCCTGCGGGTGAAAAACTGTTTTTT,CASSPGPAGEKLFF
TRBJ2-5,TRBD2,.,TRBV14,TGTGCCAGCAGCCAGGTACCGGGACTAGCACAAGAGACCCAGTACTTC,CASSQVPGLAQETQYF
TRBJ2-3,.,few,TRBV3-1/TRBV3-2,TGTGCCAGCAGCCACGAGCGAGATACGCAGTATTTT,CASSHERDTQYF
TRBJ1-1,.,.,TRBV6-2/TRBV6-3,TGTGCCAGCAGTTACGAGCGACTCACCGAAGCTTTCTTT,CASSYERLTEAFF
TRBJ2-2,.,.,TRBV19,TGTGCCAGTAGGTTCATCCGTGGCAGGGGCACCGAGGAGCTGTTTTTT,CASRFIRGRGTEELFF
TRBJ2-3,.,.,TRBV19,TGTGCCAGTAGTCGAAGAGAGGGTGGGACTGGTTACACAGATACGCAGTATTTT,CASSRREGGTGYTDTQYF
TRBJ2-7,.,.,TRBV7-2,TGTGCCAGCAGCTTAGTAGTAGGGGGAAACGAGCAGTACTTC,CASSLVVGGNEQYF
TRBJ1-5,.,.,TRBV6-4,TGTGCCAGCAGTGAAACCCCTTTAGGGGCTAGCAATCAGCCCCAGCATTTT,CASSETPLGASNQPQHF
TRBJ2-1,.,.,TRBV19,TGTGCCAGCGCCCGGGACTTTGGGCGCACTGAGCAGTTCTTC,CASARDFGRTEQFF
TRBJ1-4,.,once,TRBV12-3/TRBV12-4,TGTGCCAGCGGAGGATCAGAAAAACTGTTTTTT,CASGGSEKLFF
TRBJ1-6,TRBD1,.,TRBV4-1,TGCGCCAGCAGCCAGGGGCCCCAGGGGGCAGATAATTCACCCCTCCACTTT,CASSQGPQGADNSPLHF
TRBJ2-3,.,.,TRBV18,TGTGCCAGCTCACCACTCGGAGCGGATCAGTATTTT,CASSPLGADQYF
TRBJ2-2,.,.,TRBV19,TGTGCCAGTAGTATGCGGACTTCCACCGGGGAGCTGTTTTTT,CASSMRTSTGELFF
TRBJ1-2,.,.,TRBV19,TGTGCCAGTAGTATTTATTCCCAGGGATTGGTTGGATACACCTTC,CASSIYSQGLVGYTF
TRBJ1-2,.,.,TRBV27,TGTGCCAGCAGTTCCAGGTTAACTGGCTATGGCTACACCTTC,CASSSRLTGYGYTF
TRBJ1-3,TRBD1,.,TRBV7-8,TGTGCCAGCAGCCCCTGGACAGGGGGGAAAGGACTCTCTGGAAACACCATATATTTT,CASSPWTGGKGLSGNTIYF
TRBJ1-6,TRBD1,once,TRBV27,TGTGCCAGCAAACTAGGACAGGGGTATCGGTCACCCCTCCACTTT,CASKLGQGYRSPLHF
TRBJ1-6,TRBD1,.,TRBV28,TGTGCCAGCAGTTTCCCGACAGGGGGGAATTCACCCCTCCACTTT,CASSFPTGGNSPLHF
TRBJ1-2,.,.,TRBV12-3/TRBV12-4,TGTGCCAGCAGTTTTGGGGGGAGGTCCACCTTC,CASSFGGRSTF
TRBJ1-2,.,.,TRBV7-2,TGTGCCAGCAGCTCGTCACCACGGGGGTCCTATGGCTACACCTTC,CASSSSPRGSYGYTF
TRBJ2-7,TRBD1,.,TRBV7-8,TGTGCCAGCAGCTTCGACAGGGCTCTTTACGAGCAGTACTTC,CASSFDRALYEQYF
TRBJ2-2,TRBD2,few,TRBV9,TGTGCCAGCAGCGTAGGGGTTCTAGCGGGCACCGGGGAGCTGTTTTTT,CASSVGVLAGTGELFF
TRBJ2-2,TRBD2,.,TRBV9,TGTGCCAGCAGCGACCTAGCGGGGGGGCGTTTCACCGGGGAGCTGTTTTTT,CASSDLAGGRFTGELFF
TRBJ2-5,TRBD2,.,TRBV7-8,TGTGCCAGCAGCGTACGGGACTACCGACAAGAGACCCAGTACTTC,CASSVRDYRQETQYF
TRBJ2-7,TRBD1,once,TRBV27,TGTGCCAGCAGTCTAGACAATCCCGGGACAGGGCACTACGAGCAGTACTTC,CASSLDNPGTGHYEQYF
TRBJ1-1,.,.,TRBV6-5,TGTGCCAGCAGTTACTCGATAGGGAGGAGCGAAGCTTTCTTT,CASSYSIGRSEAFF
TRBJ2-7,.,.,TRBV7-2,TGTGCCAGCAGCATCCTTGCGGGTCCCTCCTACGAGCAGTACTTC,CASSILAGPSYEQYF
TRBJ1-2,.,.,TRBV6-1,TGTGCCAGCAGTGAAGGTTTTAGGGGAACTGGCTATGGCTACACCTTC,CASSEGFRGTGYGYTF
TRBJ1-5,TRBD1,.,TRBV7-2,TGTGCCAGCAGCTCCCGACAGGGACTGCATTTT,CASSSRQGLHF
TRBJ1-5,TRBD1,.,TRBV28,TGTGCCAGCAGTTTATGGGGGGGACAGGGGGCGAATCAGCCCCAGCATTTT,CASSLWGGQGANQPQHF
TRBJ2-7,TRBD2,.,TRBV7-9,TGTGCCAGCAGCTCCCCCGGGACTAGCGGCTACGAGCAGTACTTC,CASSSPGTSGYEQYF
TRBJ1-1,TRBD1,.,TRBV11-2,TGTGCCAGCAGCTTAGGGACCGGACAGGGCACTGAAGCTTTCTTT,CASSLGTGQGTEAFF
TRBJ1-4,.,.,TRBV5-8,TGTGCCAGCAGCTTGGCCGCAGGGGTCGATAATGAAAAACTGTTTTTT,CASSLAAGVDNEKLFF
TRBJ1-2,.,.,TRBV10-3,TGTGCCATCAGGGGTGAGGCCGGCTACACCTTC,CAIRGEAGYTF
TRBJ2-7,.,.,TRBV5-1,TGCGCCAGCAGCTTGGAGGTGGAGGCGGCCGAGCAGTACTTC,CASSLEVEAAEQYF
TRBJ2-1,.,.,TRBV28,TGTGCCAGCAGTTTACCAGGCGCCGTGTACAATGAGCAGTTCTTC,CASSLPGAVYNEQFF
TRBJ2-2,.,.,TRBV28,TGTGCCAGCAGTTTTCAAGGTGGGAGGAACACCGGGGAGCTGTTTTTT,CASSFQGGRNTGELFF
TRBJ2-1,.,once,TRBV9,TGTGCCAGCAGCGTAGGGCAGGGGCCGCAGTTCTTC,CASSVGQGPQFF
TRBJ2-1,.,.,TRBV5-6,TGTGCCAGCAGCTTGGTAGGACAGATCAATGAGCAGTTCTTC,CASSLVGQINEQFF
TRBJ1-2,.,once,TRBV5-1,TGCGCCAGCAGCTTAACAAACTATGGCTACACCTTC,CASSLTNYGYTF
TRBJ2-5,TRBD2,.,TRBV28,TGTGCCAGCAGTTCCCTAGCGGGGGGCCAAGAGACCCAGTACTTC,CASSSLAGGQETQYF
TRBJ2-3,.,once,TRBV29-1,TGCAGCGTTGAACTCAGCAGGGGTAGCACAGATACGCAGTATTTT,CSVELSRGSTDTQYF